This record concerns one TCR beta chain sequence. The antigen is unknown. The data were taken from a study of identical twins. Broader study findings: Conclusions relied on cross-sectional statistical analysis, not following the same donors. Weaker excess twin sharing was observed in beta out-of-frame sequences. It was out-of-frame TCR alpha sharing in monozygotic twins that models underestimated.

TCRdb analysed the 5' RACE reads with MiXCR anew, one entry per CDR3 protein. The table has 640,000 or so distinct CDR3 sequences, approximately 6% seen once. Sequenced sample: naive T cells sorted from blood. The receptor was isolated from a young man in good health.

The CDR3: CSVQGTAQSTDTQYF. In DNA form, the CDR3 reads TGCAGCGTTCAAGGGACAGCCCAAAGCACAGATACGCAGTATTTT. The J gene is TRBJ2-3, the V gene TRBV29-1, with TRBD1 identical over 7 bases. This CDR3 is built from 15 residues. The germline gives CDR1 SQVTM, CDR2 ANQGSEA. V shed 5 bases and J 0 bases; nucleotides not matched to a gene: 8.